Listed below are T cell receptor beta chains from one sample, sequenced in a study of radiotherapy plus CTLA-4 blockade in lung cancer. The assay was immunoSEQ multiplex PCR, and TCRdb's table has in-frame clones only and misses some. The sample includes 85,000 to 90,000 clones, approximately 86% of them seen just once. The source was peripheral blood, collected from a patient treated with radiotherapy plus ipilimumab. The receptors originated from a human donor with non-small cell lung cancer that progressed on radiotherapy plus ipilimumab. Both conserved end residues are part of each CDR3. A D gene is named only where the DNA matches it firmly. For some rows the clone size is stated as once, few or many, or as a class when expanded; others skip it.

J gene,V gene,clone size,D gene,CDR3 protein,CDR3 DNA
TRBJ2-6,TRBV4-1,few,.,CASRSGSSGANVLTF,TGCGCCAGCAGATCCGGGAGCTCTGGGGCCAACGTCCTGACTTTC
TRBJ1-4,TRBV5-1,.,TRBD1,CASSLSGTGNEKLFF,TGCGCCAGCAGCTTGTCCGGGACAGGGAATGAAAAACTGTTTTTT
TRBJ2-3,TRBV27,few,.,CASSLRANTDTQYF,TGTGCCAGCAGTTTACGGGCCAACACAGATACGCAGTATTTT
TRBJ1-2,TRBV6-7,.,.,CALTREWGRANYGYTF,TGTGCCTTGACTAGAGAGTGGGGCAGAGCTAACTATGGCTACACCTTC
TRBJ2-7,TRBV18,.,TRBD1,CASSPGQGALYEQYF,TGTGCCAGCTCACCGGGACAGGGGGCCTTATACGAGCAGTACTTC
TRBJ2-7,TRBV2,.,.,CASSDWGEQYF,TGTGCCAGCAGTGACTGGGGGGAGCAGTACTTC
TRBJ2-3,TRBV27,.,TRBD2,CASSTTTSGTDTQYF,TGTGCCAGCAGTACAACGACTAGCGGAACAGATACGCAGTATTTT
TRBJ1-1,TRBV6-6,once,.,CASSSRVNTEAFF,TGTGCCAGCAGTTCCAGGGTAAACACTGAAGCTTTCTTT
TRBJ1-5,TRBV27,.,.,CASALGGTVNQPQHF,TGTGCCAGCGCCCTCGGCGGTACGGTCAATCAGCCCCAGCATTTT
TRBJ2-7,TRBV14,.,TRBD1,CASSHLTGYASYEQYF,TGTGCCAGCAGCCACCTGACAGGGTATGCCTCCTACGAGCAGTACTTC
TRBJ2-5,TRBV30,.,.,CAWSFDRETQYF,TGTGCCTGGAGTTTCGATAGAGAGACCCAGTACTTC
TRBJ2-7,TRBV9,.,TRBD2,CASSAGTSGSLGYEQYF,TGTGCCAGCAGTGCCGGGACTAGCGGTTCCCTGGGCTACGAGCAGTACTTC
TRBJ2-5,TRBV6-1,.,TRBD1,CASSELGTGVTQYF,TGTGCCAGCAGTGAACTCGGGACAGGGGTAACCCAGTACTTC
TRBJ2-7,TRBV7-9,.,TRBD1,CASIPLGGQDYEQYF,TGTGCCAGCATCCCCCTAGGGGGACAGGACTACGAGCAGTACTTC
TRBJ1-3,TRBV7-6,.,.,CASSLVGGAGNTIYF,TGTGCCAGCAGCTTAGTCGGGGGAGCGGGAAACACCATATATTTT
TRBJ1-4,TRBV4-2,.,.,CASSQDMVPGNEKLFF,TGTGCCAGCAGCCAAGATATGGTGCCAGGCAATGAAAAACTGTTTTTT
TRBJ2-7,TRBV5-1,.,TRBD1,CASSLAGQGSYEQYF,TGCGCCAGCAGCTTGGCGGGACAGGGTTCCTACGAGCAGTACTTC